What follows are 14 T cell receptor beta chains derived from one specimen sequenced in a study of blood T cell repertoires in COVID-19. TCRdb keeps only in-frame clones here, not all; method: immunoSEQ multiplex PCR. The profile shows approximately 45,000 clones, roughly 74% of them singletons. The sample consisted of peripheral blood. Source of these receptors: a man at least 80 years old with acute or convalescent COVID-19.

In this sample, this clone turned up a few times. V is TRBV28 and J is TRBJ1-1; D unresolved. Trimming cost V 7 bases and J 1 base, with 4 bases left between them. The V gene's germline CDR1 is MDHEN and CDR2 SYDVKM. The CDR3 runs to 11 residues. The CDR3 DNA reads as TGTGCCAGCATCAGGAACACTGAAGCTTTCTTT. It codes for CASIRNTEAFF.

This rearrangement joins TRBV4-1 to TRBJ2-5, with 7 bases that match TRBD1. The V and J ends lost 2 bases and 4 bases, in that order; junction bases with no gene match: 13. Germline values: CDR1 MGHRA, CDR2 YSYEKL. CDR3 length: 17 amino acids. The CDR3 is CASSQLMGQWGRETQYF. The DNA for the CDR3 is TGCGCCAGCAGCCAATTGATGGGACAGTGGGGTAGAGAGACCCAGTACTTC.

The rearrangement uses TRBV25-1 and TRBJ2-2, with 8 bases that match TRBD1. CDR3 size: 17 residues. V was pared by 3 bases and J by 4 bases, with 10 bases of the junction left unmatched. Germline lookup yields CDR1 MGHDK and CDR2 SYGVNS. The CDR3 is CASSEVRGPSLTGELFF. The CDR3, as DNA: TGTGCCAGCAGTGAGGTCAGGGGGCCCTCACTCACCGGGGAGCTGTTTTTT.

This clone appeared a single time. V is TRBV5-1 and J is TRBJ2-1, with a tentative D call TRBD1 (6 bases). The germline V gene encodes CDR1 SGHRS and CDR2 YFSETQ. This CDR3 has 15 residues. Trimming took 4 bases from V and 5 from J, leaving 16 bases between them. CDR3: CASSRLGAKDNEQFF. In nucleotides, the CDR3 is TGCGCCAGCAGCCGCCTGGGGGCCAAAGACAATGAGCAGTTCTTC.

The chain uses TRBV7-9 and TRBJ2-3; 7 bases align to TRBD1. CDR1 is SEHNR and CDR2 is FQNEAQ in the germline V gene (reference sequence). The V segment lost 11 bases and the J segment 5 bases; nucleotides outside the gene matches: 10. The CDR3 is 13 amino acids. This CDR3 is CAGGRQGVDTQYF. The CDR3 nucleotides read TGTGCCGGGGGCCGGCAGGGGGTAGATACGCAGTATTTT.

The rearrangement joins TRBV6-5 to TRBJ2-5, with TRBD1 matching 9 bases. The CDR3 sequence is 15 residues long. V lost 11 bases, J lost 2 bases, and 12 bases stayed unmatched. CDR1 is MNHEY and CDR2 is SVGAGI in the germline V gene. The CDR3 DNA reads as TGTGCCGCAAAACGGGACAGGGCGTATCAAGAGACCCAGTACTTC. Translating gives CAAKRDRAYQETQYF.

The J gene is TRBJ2-3, the V gene TRBV3-1 (or the pseudogene TRBV3-2), with 13 bases identical to TRBD2. Germline lookup yields CDR1 LGHDT and CDR2 YNNKEL (reference sequence). This CDR3 has 17 residues. V lost 3 bases and J lost 5; bases outside the gene matches: 8. The CDR3 is CASSHPLAGGHVDTQYF. CDR3 coding DNA: TGTGCCAGCAGCCACCCACTAGCGGGAGGGCATGTAGATACGCAGTATTTT.

This clone turned up a few times. The chain is built from TRBV18 and TRBJ2-2; TRBD1 agrees at 12 bases. V lost 2 bases to trimming and J lost 5 bases; unmatched junction nucleotides: 6. This CDR3 comprises 17 residues. Germline V lookup: CDR1 KGHSH, CDR2 LQKENI. CDR3 in DNA: TGTGCCAGCTCACCAGGGACAGGGGGCGCATCGACCGGGGAGCTGTTTTTT. This encodes CASSPGTGGASTGELFF.

This clone has only a few counts. This sequence joins TRBV30 and TRBJ2-1; D gene ambiguous. Between the trimmed V and J ends, which lost 5 bases and 9 bases, there was a span of 17 bases. CDR3 length: 13 amino acids. Germline CDR1 GTSNPN, CDR2 SVGIG (reference sequence). The CDR3 nucleotides read TGTGCCTGGCGACCGGAGATGGTGGGTGAGCAGTTCTTC. Translated, it gives CAWRPEMVGEQFF.

The chain employs TRBV28 and TRBJ2-1; 7 bases agree with TRBD1. The V segment lost 6 bases and the J segment 9 bases; nucleotides outside the gene matches: 14. The length of the CDR3 is 15 residues. CDR1 and CDR2 (germline): MDHEN, SYDVKM. DNA for the CDR3: TGTGCCAGCAGGGCCCGGGACAGACGATTGGGTGAGCAGTTCTTC. Amino acids: CASRARDRRLGEQFF.

The rearrangement joins TRBV23-1 to TRBJ1-4, with a weak D call TRBD1 (6 bases). TRBV23-1 is an ORF; its function is uncertain. This CDR3 comprises 16 residues. Trimming shortened V by 0 bases and J by 3 bases, and 11 bases separated the two germline ends. CDR3 nucleotide sequence: TGCGCCAGCAGTCAATCGAGTAGGGGGTCTAATGAAAAACTGTTTTTT. It codes for CASSQSSRGSNEKLFF.

This clone was seen only a few times. The genes are TRBV11-1 and TRBJ2-7; a possible D gene is TRBD1 (5 bases). Between the trimmed V and J ends, which lost 4 bases and 2 bases, there was a span of 12 bases. From germline, CDR1 is SGHAT and CDR2 FQDESV (reference sequence). CDR3 length equals 14 residues. CDR3 nucleotides: TGTGCCAGCAGCTCCCGAAGGGGTCCCTACGAGCAGTACTTC. Amino acids: CASSSRRGPYEQYF.

The genes are TRBV3-1 (or the pseudogene TRBV3-2) and TRBJ1-1, with a weak D call TRBD1 (6 bases). CDR1 is LGHDT and CDR2 is YNNKEL in the germline V gene (reference sequence). The CDR3 is made up of 14 amino acids. With 6 bases removed from V and 1 base from J, the gap between germline ends came to 12 bases. CDR3: CASSPTRGNTEAFF. In DNA form, the CDR3 reads TGTGCCAGCAGTCCGACCAGGGGGAACACTGAAGCTTTCTTT.

This chain joins TRBV28 and TRBJ1-1, with D perhaps matching TRBD1 (5 bases). This CDR3 region has 14 residues. Per the germline V gene, CDR1 is MDHEN and CDR2 is SYDVKM. The germline V and J ends were trimmed by 7 bases and 5 bases, with 17 bases remaining between them. The CDR3 DNA sequence: TGTGCCAGCACCAACAGGTTAAGGGATACTGAAGCTTTCTTT. Protein: CASTNRLRDTEAFF.